Below are 27 T cell receptor beta chains sequenced from a single sample in a study of T cells in tuberculosis. Sequencing was performed with immunoSEQ multiplex PCR; in TCRdb, only in-frame clones are kept and a portion is missing. The sample has some 41,000 clones; roughly 94% are singletons. The material sequenced was PBMCs. These receptor sequences come from a donor aged 10-29 years with latent tuberculosis or without tuberculosis infection. Some clones in this sample may be carry-over from other donors' samples.

This chain uses TRBV9 with TRBJ1-1; D not certain. V was clipped by 7 bases and J by 0 bases, with 10 bases between them. The germline V gene has CDR1 SGDLS and CDR2 YYNGEE. The length of the CDR3 is 13 residues. In nucleotides, the CDR3 is TGTGCCAGCGCGCGGGAACTGAACACTGAAGCTTTCTTT. Translating it yields CASARELNTEAFF.

The chain links TRBV2 to TRBJ2-7, with TRBD1 matching over 7 bases. The CDR3 runs to 13 residues. Trimming removed 5 bases from V and 5 bases from J; junction bases left unmatched: 6. The germline gives CDR1 SNHLY, CDR2 FYNNEI. The CDR3 bases are TGTGCCAGCAGTCGACAGGGATCGGACGAGCAGTACTTC. As protein: CASSRQGSDEQYF. Full variable domain (remainder filled in from reference TRBV2 and TRBJ2-7): EPEVTQTPSHQVTQMGQEVILRCVPISNHLYFYWYRQILGQKVEFLVSFYNNEISEKSEIFDDQFSVERPDGSNFTLKIRSTKLEDSAMYFCASSRQGSDEQYFGPGTRLTVT.

The chain joins TRBV28 to TRBJ1-1; tentative D call: TRBD1 (5 bases). The germline V gene has CDR1 MDHEN and CDR2 SYDVKM. This CDR3 region has 13 residues. V shed 8 bases and J shed 5 bases, with 15 bases lying between them. CDR3 loop: CASSPGGGTEAFF. In DNA form, the CDR3 reads TGTGCCAGCTCTCCGGGGGGAGGAACTGAAGCTTTCTTT.

In DNA form, the CDR3 reads TGCGCCAGCAGCCAACAACTAGCGGGAGGGCACACCGGGGAGCTGTTTTTT. Translating it yields CASSQQLAGGHTGELFF. The chain is built from TRBV4-3 and TRBJ2-2; 13 nucleotides agree with TRBD2. This CDR3 spans 17 amino acids. From germline, CDR1 is LGHNA and CDR2 YSLEER. Unmatched junction bases numbered 3, after V lost 2 bases and J lost 3 bases.

This clone was picked up one time. This chain connects TRBV4-3 to TRBJ2-6, with D tentatively TRBD2 (5 bases). Trimming cost V 0 bases and J 2 bases, with 8 bases left between them. CDR3 length: 16 amino acids. Germline CDR1 LGHNA, CDR2 YSLEER. CDR3: CASSQDMRAGANVLTF. CDR3 nucleotide sequence: TGCGCCAGCAGCCAAGACATGAGGGCTGGGGCCAACGTCCTGACTTTC.

The chain couples TRBV4-2 to TRBJ1-1, with TRBD1 identical over 7 bases. The CDR3 runs to 12 residues. Germline V gene sequence: CDR1 LGHNA, CDR2 YNFKEQ. The ends lost 8 bases at V and 8 bases at J; junction bases unmatched: 8. The CDR3 protein is CASGSTGDEAFF. CDR3 coding DNA: TGTGCCAGCGGGTCAACAGGGGACGAAGCTTTCTTT.

This chain connects TRBV2 to TRBJ2-7; TRBD1 matches 9 bases. The CDR3 is made up of 14 amino acids. Germline CDR1 SNHLY, CDR2 FYNNEI. Trimming removed 3 bases from V and 1 base from J; junction bases left unmatched: 1. The CDR3 DNA sequence: TGTGCCAGCAGTGAGGGGACAGGGTCCTACGAGCAGTACTTC. This translates into CASSEGTGSYEQYF. The variable domain in full, completed from reference TRBV2 and TRBJ2-7, reads EPEVTQTPSHQVTQMGQEVILRCVPISNHLYFYWYRQILGQKVEFLVSFYNNEISEKSEIFDDQFSVERPDGSNFTLKIRSTKLEDSAMYFCASSEGTGSYEQYFGPGTRLTVT.

The V and J genes are TRBV29-1 and TRBJ1-1; no reliable D call. The CDR3 extends over 12 amino acids. CDR1 and CDR2 (germline): SQVTM, ANQGSEA. V was pared by 5 bases and J by 3 bases, with 10 bases between. The CDR3 DNA is TGCAGCGTTAGAAGACAAGACACTGAAGCTTTCTTT. Its protein product is CSVRRQDTEAFF.

This clone was seen once. The chain has TRBV19 and TRBJ2-1, with a weak D call TRBD1 (5 bases). CDR1 and CDR2 (germline): LNHDA, SQIVND (reference sequence). The length of the CDR3 is 15 residues. V was cut by 7 bases and J by 2 bases, with 15 bases left in between. In DNA, the CDR3 is TGTGCCAGTACTATGGGGCAGGGCCCCTACAATGAGCAGTTCTTC. Amino acid sequence: CASTMGQGPYNEQFF. The full variable domain, completed using reference TRBV19 and TRBJ2-1, is DGGITQSPKYLFRKEGQNVTLSCEQNLNHDAMYWYRQDPGQGLRLIYYSQIVNDFQKGDIAEGYSVSREKKESFPLTVTSAQKNPTAFYLCASTMGQGPYNEQFFGPGTRLTVL.

This chain joins TRBV14 and TRBJ2-7; possible D gene TRBD2, 6 bases. This CDR3 is built from 16 residues. Trimming left V 0 bases short and J 4 bases short, with 16 bases between. CDR1 and CDR2 from the germline V gene are SGHDN and FVKESK. The CDR3 loop reads CASSQDRAGRYYEQYF. The DNA of the CDR3 is TGTGCCAGCAGCCAAGATCGTGCGGGACGGTATTACGAGCAGTACTTC.

The chain couples TRBV18 to TRBJ2-2; TRBD1 aligns across 7 bases. Unmatched junction bases numbered 7, after V lost 5 bases and J lost 7 bases. The CDR3 contains 14 residues. Germline lookup yields CDR1 KGHSH and CDR2 LQKENI. CDR3 nucleotide sequence: TGTGCCAGCTCATCTCGACAGGGCAACGGGGAGCTGTTTTTT. This codes for CASSSRQGNGELFF.

The chain links TRBV7-8 to TRBJ1-5; tentative D call: TRBD1 (5 bases). V was trimmed by 5 bases and J by 9 bases, leaving 20 bases between them. The V gene's germline CDR1 is SGHVS and CDR2 FQNEAQ. The CDR3 is made up of 15 amino acids. The CDR3 protein is CASSPTRTQNGPQHF. The CDR3 DNA reads as TGTGCCAGCAGCCCGACCAGGACACAGAACGGGCCCCAGCATTTT.

The gene calls are TRBV28 and TRBJ2-1; 10 bases agree with TRBD2. The CDR3 sequence is 14 residues long. CDR1 and CDR2 (germline): MDHEN, SYDVKM. With V trimmed by 5 bases and J by 6 bases, 4 bases remained unmatched. The CDR3 protein is CASSKLAGANEQFF. The CDR3 coding sequence is TGTGCCAGCAGTAAGCTAGCGGGAGCCAATGAGCAGTTCTTC.

The chain couples TRBV10-3 to TRBJ2-7; 7 bases line up with TRBD1. The CDR3 is 17 amino acids. Germline lookup yields CDR1 ENHRY and CDR2 SYGVKD. The V gene end was trimmed by 3 bases and the J gene end by 6 bases; junction bases not matched to a gene: 17. The CDR3, as DNA: TGTGCCATCAGTGATCACACCCCTAATGACAGGGCCACCGAGCAGTACTTC. Its translation: CAISDHTPNDRATEQYF.

V is TRBV28 and J is TRBJ1-4, with D possibly TRBD1 on 5 matching bases. Between the trimmed V and J ends, which lost 11 bases and 3 bases, there was a span of 10 bases. The V gene's germline CDR1 is MDHEN and CDR2 SYDVKM. The CDR3 length is 12 residues. CDR3 sequence: CALGPSNEKLFF. CDR3 DNA sequence: TGTGCCCTGGGGCCGTCTAATGAAAAACTGTTTTTT.

This chain uses TRBV9 with TRBJ2-1; D perhaps matches TRBD2 (6 bases). The germline V gene encodes CDR1 SGDLS and CDR2 YYNGEE. There are 15 residues in the CDR3. Deletions cut 2 bases from V and 8 bases from J, with 17 bases between. CDR3 nucleotides: TGTGCCAGCAGCGTGGGGACTCAACGGTGGGATGAGCAGTTCTTC. Amino acid sequence: CASSVGTQRWDEQFF.

The CDR3 bases are TGTGCCACCAGCAGAGATAGGCCTAGCGGGAGTTATGAGCAGTTCTTC. Translated, it gives CATSRDRPSGSYEQFF. This rearrangement joins TRBV15 to TRBJ2-1; 10 positions agree with TRBD2. The junction had 7 bases not matched to a gene; V was cut back by 0 bases and J by 8 bases. The CDR3 consists of 16 residues. CDR1 is LNHNV, CDR2 YYDKDF, per germline (reference sequence).

The chain links TRBV7-3 to TRBJ2-1; TRBD2 matches 7 bases. Germline-derived CDR1 and CDR2 are SGHTA and FQGTGA. There are 15 residues in the CDR3. V lost 1 base to trimming and J lost 12 bases; unmatched junction nucleotides: 12. CDR3 DNA sequence: TGTGCCAGCAGCTTAATTAGCGGGCCCATTAAATCGCAGTTCTTC. It specifies CASSLISGPIKSQFF.

This chain links TRBV7-3 with TRBJ2-5, with a tentative D call TRBD1 (7 bases). The CDR3 is 16 amino acids. The V gene lost 0 bases and the J gene lost 5 bases, with 16 bases spanning the gap. Germline CDR1 is SGHTA and CDR2 is FQGTGA. The CDR3, as DNA: TGTGCCAGCAGCTTAACAGGAGGGGGCGAGGTGGAGACCCAGTACTTC. Its translation is CASSLTGGGEVETQYF.

The V and J genes are TRBV6-6 and TRBJ2-5; TRBD1 agrees at 7 bases. The CDR3 spans 13 residues. Germline-derived CDR1 and CDR2 are MNHNY and SVGAGI (reference sequence). Losses at the gene ends were 6 bases for V and 3 bases for J; bases not matched to a gene: 4. The CDR3 loop reads CASRPQGEETQYF. CDR3 nucleotides: TGTGCCAGCAGACCCCAGGGGGAAGAGACCCAGTACTTC.

This chain uses TRBV10-1 with TRBJ2-7, with D perhaps TRBD2 (6 bases). Germline V CDR1 and CDR2: WNHNN, SYGVQD (reference sequence). CDR3 length: 14 amino acids. V lost 3 bases to trimming and J lost 2 bases, with 11 bases between them. CDR3 sequence reads: CASSEEGLPYEQYF. The CDR3 DNA reads as TGCGCCAGCAGTGAAGAGGGACTCCCCTACGAGCAGTACTTC.

The chain carries TRBV7-6 and TRBJ2-2; 8 bases are shared with TRBD2. The CDR3 totals 17 residues. J gave up 5 bases and V 5 bases, and 13 bases lay outside the gene matches. From germline, CDR1 is SGHVS and CDR2 FNYEAQ. The CDR3 DNA is TGTGCCAGCAGCCCCCAGGCGGGAGGTCCCGGTACCGGGGAGCTGTTTTTT. Translated: CASSPQAGGPGTGELFF.

This chain connects TRBV30 to TRBJ2-5, with TRBD1 matching over 7 bases. There are 14 residues in the CDR3. CDR1 and CDR2 from the germline V gene are GTSNPN and SVGIG (reference sequence). V was pared by 3 bases and J by 5 bases, with 9 bases of the junction left unmatched. The CDR3 nucleotides are TGTGCCTGGAGCCCGACAGGGTTTGGGGAGACCCAGTACTTC. It translates to CAWSPTGFGETQYF.

The chain joins TRBV11-2 to TRBJ2-4; no definite D call. The germline V gene has CDR1 SGHAT and CDR2 FQNNGV. The CDR3 totals 13 residues. Between the trimmed V and J ends, which lost 6 bases and 0 bases, there was a span of 6 bases. The CDR3 sequence is CASRALAKNIQYF. In nucleotides, the CDR3 is TGTGCCAGCAGGGCCTTAGCCAAAAACATTCAGTACTTC.

DNA of the CDR3: TGTGCCAGCAGTGCAGGACAGAGCAATCAGCCCCAGCATTTT. It specifies CASSAGQSNQPQHF. This chain connects TRBV2 to TRBJ1-5, with D possibly being TRBD1 (6 bases). Germline-derived CDR1 and CDR2 are SNHLY and FYNNEI. The germline V and J ends were trimmed by 4 bases and 1 base, with 8 bases remaining between them. The length of the CDR3 is 14 residues.

The chain combines TRBV11-2 with TRBJ2-3; weak D call: TRBD1 (5 bases). The CDR3 loop spans 12 amino acids. In germline, CDR1 is SGHAT, CDR2 FQNNGV. V was trimmed by 7 bases and J by 3 bases, leaving 8 bases between them. CDR3 bases: TGTGCCAGCAACAGGATAACAGATACGCAGTATTTT. It yields the protein CASNRITDTQYF.

The chain has TRBV10-2 and TRBJ1-5, with no clear D. V lost 4 bases, J lost 4 bases, and 14 bases lay in between. Looked up from germline, CDR1 is WSHSY and CDR2 is SAAADI. CDR3 size: 15 residues. CDR3: CASSVSLTGNQPQHF. The CDR3 DNA sequence: TGCGCCAGCAGTGTGTCTCTAACGGGGAATCAGCCCCAGCATTTT.